This TCR beta chain was recovered during a study of blood T cell repertoires in COVID-19 (dated by TCRdb to about 2020). Regarding the research as a whole: Collaborator samples came from the United States, Italy and Spain and covered acute and convalescent phases of COVID-19. The repertoires were released in a freely available public database meant as a resource for research on the immune response to SARS-CoV-2. HLA class I and class II types, where available, came from metadata supplied by the sample provider rather than from assay-based typing. The dataset comprised deeply sampled blood TCRbeta repertoires from subjects exposed to, actively infected with, or recovered from COVID-19. Nearly every sample came with metadata listing a de-identified subject ID, COVID-19 status, age in years and sex. Samples came from the ongoing ImmuneRACE study (first 160 participants) plus 1,254 subjects from 6 global collaborators. The material from the prospective study consisted of cDNA or gDNA derived from T cells, B-cell-depleted T cells, or PBMCs.

Points on this clone: What this receptor recognizes is not known. Within one base of it there is no much larger clone, and no base qualities were kept.

Whole blood was collected in K2EDTA tubes by collaborating institutions according to the institutions' own protocols. Collaborator samples were shipped for TCRbeta analysis as frozen whole blood, isolated PBMCs, or DNA extracted from either sample type. The immunoSEQ Assay, a bias-controlled multiplex PCR, was used to amplify TCRbeta CDR3 regions from genomic DNA. On the study's bioinformatics: The number of nucleated cells in each sample was estimated from the amplification of reference gene primers within the assay. To quantify the absolute abundance of each unique TCRbeta CDR3 rearrangement, sequence reads were collapsed and filtered. For each sample, productive Simpson clonality was calculated as the square root of Simpson's diversity index over productive rearrangements. TCRdb carries this immuneACCESS record with in-frame sequences only. Its versions omit some clonotypes, under half of them owing to an unresolved V gene in the studies checked, with the rest unexplained. That table furnishes V, J and clone size, whereas the DNA furnished D and trimming. This sample gives under 150,000 clones in total; roughly three quarters of them show up just once. 8.6% of the sample rests with the top ten.

Overall study outcomes, separate from this receptor: How much clinical and demographic metadata was included differed by source and by participant, and the metadata was provided uncurated.

CDR1 and CDR2 (MDHEN, SYDVKM) derive from the germline V gene. Trimming removed 6 bases from V and 2 bases from J, leaving 16 bases between the germline ends. The CDR3 has 15 amino acids, counting the end cysteine and phenylalanine. The retained sequence is limited to the CDR3, 45 bases, with the frame set at the first base. This sequence uses TRBV28 and TRBJ1-1; tentative D gene TRBD1, with 5 bases matching. The source of this sequence is a man between 45 and 60 years old with active or convalescent COVID-19. The material sequenced was peripheral blood. The nucleotide sequence reads TGTGCCAGCAGCCCCACCAATGGGGCTAACACTGAAGCTTTCTTT. This yields the protein CASSPTNGANTEAFF.